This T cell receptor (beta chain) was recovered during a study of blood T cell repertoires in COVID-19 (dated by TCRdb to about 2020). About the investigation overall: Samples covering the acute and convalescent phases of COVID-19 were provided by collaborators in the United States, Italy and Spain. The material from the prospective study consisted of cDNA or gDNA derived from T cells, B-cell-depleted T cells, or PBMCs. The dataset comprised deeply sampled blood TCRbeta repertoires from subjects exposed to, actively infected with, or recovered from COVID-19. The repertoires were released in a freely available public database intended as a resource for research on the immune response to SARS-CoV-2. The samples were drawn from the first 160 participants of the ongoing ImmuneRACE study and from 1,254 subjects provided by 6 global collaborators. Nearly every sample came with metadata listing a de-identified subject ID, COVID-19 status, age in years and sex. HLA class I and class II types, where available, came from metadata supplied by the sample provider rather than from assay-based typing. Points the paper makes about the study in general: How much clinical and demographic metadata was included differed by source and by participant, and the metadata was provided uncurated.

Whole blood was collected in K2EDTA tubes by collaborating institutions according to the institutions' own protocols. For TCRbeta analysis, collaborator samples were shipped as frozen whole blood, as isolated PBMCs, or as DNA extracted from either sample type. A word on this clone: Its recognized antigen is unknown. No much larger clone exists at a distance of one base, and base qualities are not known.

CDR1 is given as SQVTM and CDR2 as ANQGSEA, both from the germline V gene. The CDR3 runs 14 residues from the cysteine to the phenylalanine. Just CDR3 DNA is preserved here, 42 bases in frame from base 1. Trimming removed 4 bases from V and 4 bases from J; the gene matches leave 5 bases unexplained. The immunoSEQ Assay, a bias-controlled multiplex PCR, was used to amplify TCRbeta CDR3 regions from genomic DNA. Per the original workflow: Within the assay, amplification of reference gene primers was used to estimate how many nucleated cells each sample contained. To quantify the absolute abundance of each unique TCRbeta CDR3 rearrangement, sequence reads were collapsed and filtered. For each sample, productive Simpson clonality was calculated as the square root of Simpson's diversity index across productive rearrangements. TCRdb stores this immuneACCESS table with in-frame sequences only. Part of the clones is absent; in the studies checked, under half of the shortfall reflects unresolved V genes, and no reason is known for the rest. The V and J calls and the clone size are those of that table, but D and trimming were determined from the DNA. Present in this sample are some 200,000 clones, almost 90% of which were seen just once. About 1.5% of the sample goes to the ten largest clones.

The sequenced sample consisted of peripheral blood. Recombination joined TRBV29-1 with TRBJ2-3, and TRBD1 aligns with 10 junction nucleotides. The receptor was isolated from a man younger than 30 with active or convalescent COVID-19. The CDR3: CSVVGTGDPDTQYF. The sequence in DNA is TGCAGCGTTGTAGGGACAGGGGACCCAGATACGCAGTATTTT.